The 29 T cell receptor beta chains listed next were all sequenced from one sample in a study of post-analysis software for immune sequencing data. General study findings and limits: Patients carried 4 or 5 TRBV segments more frequently than controls did, and TRBV5-6, TRBV5-1 and TRBV20-1 were among them.

TCR beta cDNA libraries had unique molecular identifiers. MiXCR was run by TCRdb on the PCR reads, yielding one entry per CDR3 protein. The top ten clones hold roughly 1.6% of a sample with 150,000 to 200,000 distinct CDR3 sequences, around 28% of them seen once. Their target antigens are unknown. The sequenced sample was blood. All receptors come from a girl aged 10 to 17 with multiple sclerosis.

This clonotype was seen just once. A read error is possible here, since a much larger clone lies one base away. This rearrangement joins TRBV7-3 to TRBJ2-1, with 7 bases fitting TRBD1. The J call is in doubt because the DNA end fits TRBJ2-7 better. This CDR3 contains 15 residues. In germline, CDR1 is SGHTA, CDR2 FQGTGA. The CDR3 DNA reads as TGTGCCAGCAGCCCACAGGGGAGCCCCTACAATGAGCAGTACTTC. Translated, it gives CASSPQGSPYNEQYF.

This clonotype has more than one count but fewer than ten. The chain links TRBV5-1 to TRBJ2-7, with D maybe TRBD2 (6 bases). CDR1 is SGHRS, CDR2 YFSETQ, per germline. This CDR3 contains 16 residues. With 4 bases removed from V and 0 bases from J, the gap between germline ends came to 17 bases. The CDR3 here is CASSPGGSGFSYEQYF. CDR3 coding DNA: TGCGCCAGCAGCCCCGGTGGTAGCGGTTTCTCCTACGAGCAGTACTTC. The variable domain in full, completed from reference TRBV5-1 and TRBJ2-7, reads KAGVTQTPRYLIKTRGQQVTLSCSPISGHRSVSWYQQTPGQGLQFLFEYFSETQRNKGNFPGRFSGRQFSNSRSEMNVSTLELGDSALYLCASSPGGSGFSYEQYFGPGTRLTVT.

As for this clonotype: Given a much more abundant clone one base away, this may be a read error. V and J are TRBV29-1 and TRBJ2-1, with D possibly being TRBD1 or TRBD2 (5 bases each). There are 14 residues in the CDR3. Trimming stripped 3 bases from V and 15 bases from J, with 24 bases between. CDR1 is SQVTM, CDR2 ANQGSEA, per germline. CDR3 region: CSVDREGFEGTRFF. As DNA, the CDR3 is TGCAGCGTTGACAGGGAAGGGTTCGAGGGGACGCGGTTCTTC.

Comments on this clonotype: A single base separates this from a much larger clone, so it may be a read error. This sequence joins TRBV4-1 and TRBJ2-7, with D perhaps matching TRBD1 (6 bases). The CDR3 runs 16 residues. Looked up from germline, CDR1 is MGHRA and CDR2 is YSYEKL. Trimming left V 4 bases short and J 5 bases short, with 21 bases between. The CDR3 spells CASSRGRRDKYHEQYF. The DNA of the CDR3 is TGCGCCAGCAGCCGAGGAAGAAGGGACAAGTATCACGAGCAGTACTTC.

The genes are TRBV20-1 and TRBJ1-2; tentative D call: TRBD1 (5 bases). V was pared by 0 bases and J by 6 bases, with 14 bases between. The CDR3 contains 14 residues. Germline assignment: CDR1 DFQATT and CDR2 SNEGSKA (reference sequence). The CDR3 nucleotides are TGCAGTGCTAGAGATTTCGGCAGGGCGGATGGCTACACCTTC. Protein: CSARDFGRADGYTF.

This sequence joins TRBV6-4 and TRBJ2-5; 8 bases are shared with TRBD2. V was pared by 2 bases and J by 1 base, with 12 bases of the junction left unmatched. The CDR3 totals 18 residues. The germline CDR1 and CDR2 sequences are MRHNA and SNTAGT. The CDR3 DNA sequence: TGTGCCAGCAGTGACCGACTAGCGCCGAACTACCTCCAAGAGACCCAGTACTTC. Translating gives CASSDRLAPNYLQETQYF.

Details on this clonotype: A read error may account for a junction end that differs from germline. The rearrangement joins TRBV5-1 to TRBJ2-7; D gene uncertain. Germline CDR1 and CDR2: SGHRS and YFSETQ. The CDR3 contains 12 residues. The CDR3 protein is CASMADTYEQHF. CDR3 coding DNA: TGCGCCAGCATGGCCGACACCTACGAGCAGCACTTC.

The CDR3 nucleotides read TGCAGTGCTAGAGATCGAGGGGGCGGTCTGACGGGTTCACCCCTCCACTTT. This sequence encodes CSARDRGGGLTGSPLHF. This chain links TRBV20-1 with TRBJ1-6, with 7 bases identical to TRBD1. Germline V gene sequence: CDR1 DFQATT, CDR2 SNEGSKA (reference sequence). This CDR3 spans 17 amino acids. The V gene end was trimmed by 0 bases and the J gene end by 9 bases; junction bases not matched to a gene: 14.

This clonotype was seen at least ten times. The rearrangement links TRBV29-1 to TRBJ1-2; TRBD1 matches at 8 bases. CDR1 and CDR2 (germline): SQVTM, ANQGSEA. This CDR3 spans 12 amino acids. With 5 bases clipped from V and 7 bases from J, the junction kept 6 bases outside the gene matches. CDR3 nucleotides: TGCAGCGTTTACGCTGGACAGGGTGGCTACACCTTC. It translates to CSVYAGQGGYTF.

This clonotype was seen a handful of times. The rearrangement uses TRBV20-1 and TRBJ2-7, with a weak D call TRBD2 (6 bases). The CDR3 consists of 18 residues. V dropped 3 bases and J dropped 0 bases, with 24 bases sitting between them. The germline V gene has CDR1 DFQATT and CDR2 SNEGSKA (reference sequence). CDR3 loop: CSARGRARLATISYEQYF. The DNA of the CDR3 is TGCAGTGCTAGGGGCAGGGCACGGCTAGCGACCATCTCCTACGAGCAGTACTTC.

This clonotype was observed many times. The chain carries TRBV7-9 and TRBJ2-1; 11 bases map to TRBD2. This CDR3 has 15 residues. After removal of 5 bases from V and 3 bases from J, the junction contained 3 bases not matched to a gene. Germline V gives CDR1 SEHNR, CDR2 FQNEAQ (reference sequence). CDR3 region: CASSPGLAVYNEQFF. CDR3 sequence (DNA): TGTGCCAGCAGCCCGGGACTAGCGGTCTACAATGAGCAGTTCTTC.

The chain has TRBV25-1 and TRBJ1-5; possibly TRBD1 for D (6 bases). V gave up 3 bases and J gave up 7 bases, with 10 bases separating them. Germline V gene sequence: CDR1 MGHDK, CDR2 SYGVNS. The CDR3 is 13 residues long. CDR3 nucleotides: TGTGCCAGCAGTGATGGGGGGCAACAGCCCCAGCATTTT. It yields the protein CASSDGGQQPQHF.

The J gene is TRBJ2-7, the V gene TRBV30; perhaps TRBD2 as D (5 bases). The length of the CDR3 is 13 residues. Trimming took 3 bases from V and 6 from J, leaving 15 bases between them. Germline V gene sequence: CDR1 GTSNPN, CDR2 SVGIG (reference sequence). CDR3 in amino acids: CAWRDGVGLEQYF. The CDR3, as DNA: TGTGCCTGGAGGGACGGGGTGGGTCTCGAGCAGTACTTC.

CDR3 in amino acids: CASSPGGRATSFNTEAFF. In DNA, the CDR3 is TGTGCCAGCAGTCCCGGTGGACGAGCAACGTCTTTTAACACTGAAGCTTTCTTT. The J gene is TRBJ1-1, the V gene TRBV12-3 or TRBV12-4; D remains unclear. The CDR3 extends over 18 amino acids. V gave up 5 bases and J gave up 2 bases, with 24 bases separating them.

This clonotype was seen a handful of times. The genes are TRBV29-1 and TRBJ1-1; D is undetermined. The germline V gene encodes CDR1 SQVTM and CDR2 ANQGSEA. The CDR3 has 12 amino acids. Trimming left V 3 bases short and J 1 base short, with 6 bases between. The CDR3, as DNA: TGCAGCGTTGATGATAAGAACACTGAAGCTTTCTTT. Translating it yields CSVDDKNTEAFF.

In the case of this clonotype: This sequence may be a read error, since a much larger clone differs from it by one base. The rearrangement links TRBV24-1 to TRBJ2-1; possible D gene TRBD2, 6 bases. V dropped 4 bases and J dropped 11 bases, with 17 bases sitting between them. In germline, CDR1 is KGHDR, CDR2 SFDVKD. This CDR3 has 14 amino acids. CDR3 nucleotides: TGTGCCACCAGTGAACTAGTGGGAGGATCCAAGCAGTTCTTC. It translates to CATSELVGGSKQFF.

V gene TRBV28 combines with J gene TRBJ2-5; D unresolved. This CDR3 spans 16 amino acids. Trimming left V 2 bases short and J 2 bases short, with 15 bases between. Germline-derived CDR1 and CDR2 are MDHEN and SYDVKM. In nucleotides, the CDR3 is TGTGCCAGCAGTTTAGGCGGTGGGTTAGGGCAAGAGACCCAGTACTTC. It translates to CASSLGGGLGQETQYF.

A remark on this clonotype: The junction departs from germline at one end; a sequencing error may be responsible. V and J are TRBV24-1 and TRBJ2-1; 8 bases line up with TRBD2. This CDR3 is built from 14 residues. The germline CDR1 and CDR2 sequences are KGHDR and SFDVKD. CDR3 DNA sequence: TGTGCCGCCAGTCGGGGGGGGCGCTACAATGAGCAGTTCTTC. Its protein is CAASRGGRYNEQFF.

This chain connects TRBV28 to TRBJ2-4; D is uncertain. The tail of the sequence fits TRBJ2-7 better, so the J call may be wrong. Germline V lookup: CDR1 MDHEN, CDR2 SYDVKM. This CDR3 has 13 amino acids. The CDR3 protein is CASMGGALYEQYF. DNA of the CDR3: TGTGCCAGCATGGGCGGCGCCCTCTACGAGCAGTACTTC.

This clonotype showed up many times. The chain combines TRBV4-1 with TRBJ1-2; 7 bases agree with TRBD1. In germline, CDR1 is MGHRA, CDR2 YSYEKL. There are 14 residues in the CDR3. V shed 3 bases, J shed 4 bases, and the junction held 5 bases outside the gene matches. The CDR3 here is CASSQDRFSYGYTF. Written as DNA, the CDR3 is TGCGCCAGCAGCCAGGACAGGTTCTCCTATGGCTACACCTTC.

V gene TRBV5-1 combines with J gene TRBJ2-1; 15 nucleotides agree with TRBD2. J lost 6 bases, V lost 3 bases, and 7 bases had no gene match. Germline assignment: CDR1 SGHRS and CDR2 YFSETQ. The CDR3 has 17 amino acids. CDR3 sequence (DNA): TGCGCCAGCAGCTCGGGACTAGCGGGAGGAACCCCCAATGAGCAGTTCTTC. This translates into CASSSGLAGGTPNEQFF.

This clonotype was found a few times. V gene TRBV3-1 combines with J gene TRBJ2-5, with a possible D match to TRBD2 (6 bases). Germline V gene data show CDR1 as LGHDT and CDR2 as YNNKEL (reference sequence). The CDR3 has 15 amino acids. V lost 0 bases and J 7 bases, leaving 15 bases between the germline ends. For the CDR3, the DNA is TGTGCCAGCAGCCAAGACTCGTCGGGGGTCGGGACCCAGTACTTC. Its translation: CASSQDSSGVGTQYF.

The chain combines TRBV11-2 with TRBJ2-4; D remains ambiguous. The J call may be in error: the DNA end matches TRBJ2-7 better. CDR3 length: 12 amino acids. Germline V gene data show CDR1 as SGHAT and CDR2 as FQNNGV. CDR3: CASSHLGYEQYF. CDR3 nucleotide sequence: TGTGCCAGCAGCCACCTTGGCTACGAGCAGTACTTC.

This clonotype appeared many times. The chain has TRBV10-3 and TRBJ2-3; D unclear. With 5 bases removed from V and 1 base from J, the gap between germline ends came to 10 bases. The germline V gene has CDR1 ENHRY and CDR2 SYGVKD. The CDR3 is 14 amino acids. CDR3 nucleotide sequence: TGTGCCATCAGTCAGCCGGGCCGCACAGATACGCAGTATTTT. This encodes CAISQPGRTDTQYF.

A word on this clonotype: A read error may explain this, as a much larger clone is one base away. In nucleotides, the CDR3 is TGTGCCAGTAAGCAGGACCACAGCACAGATACGCAGTATTTT. Its protein product is CASKQDHSTDTQYF. The chain joins TRBV19 to TRBJ2-3; D not certain. V was cut by 7 bases and J by 0 bases, with 11 bases left in between. This CDR3 is built from 14 residues. Per germline, CDR1 LNHDA and CDR2 SQIVND (reference sequence).

This clonotype was detected only a few times. This chain connects TRBV6-1 to TRBJ1-5; 8 nucleotides line up with TRBD1. V trimming: 6 bases; J trimming: 1 base; junction bases outside the gene matches: 5. Germline V lookup: CDR1 MNHNS, CDR2 SASEGT. The CDR3 sequence is 15 residues long. In nucleotides, the CDR3 is TGTGCCAGCAGGATCAGGACAGGGAGCAATCAGCCCCAGCATTTT. Protein sequence: CASRIRTGSNQPQHF.

The V call is TRBV4-1, the J call TRBJ2-1; no definite D call. Judging by the DNA end, TRBJ2-7 fits better; the J call may be wrong. The germline V gene has CDR1 MGHRA and CDR2 YSYEKL. The CDR3 runs to 16 residues. DNA of the CDR3: TGCGCCAGCAGCCAAGAGGACGCCCGGTCCTACAATGAGCAGTACGTC. Residues: CASSQEDARSYNEQYV.

J is TRBJ1-2 and V is TRBV5-4; D not certain. The CDR3 extends over 15 amino acids. Trimming removed 2 bases from V and 2 bases from J, with 13 bases in between. Germline lookup yields CDR1 SGHNT and CDR2 YYREEE (reference sequence). CDR3 sequence reads: CASSLGGSGNYGYTF. DNA of the CDR3: TGTGCCAGCAGCTTAGGAGGTAGCGGAAACTATGGCTACACCTTC.

The gene calls are TRBV15 and TRBJ1-5, with 7 bases matching TRBD1. The CDR3 runs 16 residues. V lost 2 bases and J lost 4; bases outside the gene matches: 8. From germline, CDR1 is LNHNV and CDR2 YYDKDF (reference sequence). Written as DNA, the CDR3 is TGTGCCACCAGCAGATCTTCTCCGGGACAGAATCAGCCCCAGCATTTT. Protein: CATSRSSPGQNQPQHF.